This T cell receptor beta chain originates from a study of identical twins. MiXCR, applied by TCRdb to the 5' RACE reads, yields one record per CDR3 protein. The sample includes about 530,000 distinct CDR3 sequences, about a fifth of them seen just once. CDR1 and CDR2 from the germline V gene are SGHRS and YFSETQ. The V end lost 0 bases, the J end lost 5 bases, and 12 bases lay between the germline ends. This CDR3 contains 14 residues. These data were also filed under a second study, of yellow fever vaccine responses in identical twins.

The chain employs TRBV5-1 and TRBJ2-7, with D perhaps assigned TRBD1 or TRBD2 (5 bases each). The sample taken for sequencing was CD4+ T cells sorted from blood. This receptor was identified in a woman in her late teens or twenties in good health. CDR3 region: CASSLGGSYDEQYF. The CDR3, as DNA: TGCGCCAGCAGCTTGGGGGGGAGTTACGACGAGCAGTACTTC.